The subject of this entry is one T cell receptor beta chain. This clonotype was counted at least ten times. No quality values exist for individual bases; no much larger clone is one base distant. V is pared back by 3 bases and J by 10 bases, with 19 bases lying between the germline termini. The CDR3 starts with the cysteine, ends with the phenylalanine, and has 15 residues. Only the CDR3 part of the read is kept: 45 bases, read in frame from the first base. The germline V gene supplies CDR1 SGHNT and CDR2 YENEEA. Synthesis of TCR cDNA relied on 5'RACE template switching, a step that introduced a universal primer site along with unique molecular identifiers. cDNA synthesis was primed from both the TCR alpha and TCR beta constant segments. Library amplification involved two PCR steps, and the second step added sample barcodes and sequencing adapters. Libraries were sequenced on Illumina HiSeq 2500 (2x100 bp) or NovaSeq (2x150 bp). Processing in the source paper ran as follows. MIGEC was used to demultiplex reads and collapse the reads into UMI consensus sequences, and MiXCR was used for V(D)J alignment. Using edgeR on replicate PBMC samples, clonotypes were called vaccine-responding if FDR was below 0.01 and the log2 fold change was above 5 up to day 15. Bulk clonotypes were assigned CD4 or CD8 identity according to which sequenced CD4 or CD8 repertoire held them at higher abundance. To estimate the distribution of each clone across memory phenotypes, clonotype frequencies in memory subsets were weighted by FACS-sorted cell numbers. In TCRdb, the public reads were trimmed at Q25 with fastp and aligned with MiXCR, with productive beta chains retained. CDR3 protein duplicates are merged, each entry listing the most common genes and DNA. The V and J calls come from TCRdb's annotation, not from the publication. The sample profile shows more than 25,000 distinct CDR3 sequences; 6.3% of them were found once. The top ten clonotypes cover about 25% of the sample.

The intended sense of this specimen's treatment or condition label: live attenuated yellow fever vaccine strain. PBMCs were isolated from peripheral blood using a standard Ficoll-Paque protocol. For sorted memory subsets, RNA extraction was done with the RNeasy Micro Kit. The source of the sample is a study of T cells after yellow fever vaccination (dated by TCRdb to between 2017 and 2020). Broadly, across the study: Memory subsets (EM, EMRA, CM and Tscm) were sorted on a BD FACS Aria III using CD3, CD45RA, CCR7 and CD95 staining. Libraries from fractions with low cell numbers were prepared with the SMART-Seq v4 Ultra Low Input RNA kit. Two healthy male donors, one aged 18 to 29 and one aged 30 to 40 years, made up the cohort. Memory subsets were sorted on days 0, 15 and 45 and at 18 months following primary vaccination, and on days 0, 15 and 45 following the 30-year booster. To track T-cell clones before and after primary and booster YFV17D yellow fever vaccination, bulk TCR alpha and beta repertoires were sequenced longitudinally. Bulk PBMC replicates and cell subsets were isolated from blood drawn at multiple timepoints before and after both primary and secondary immunization. Findings and caveats that apply to the study as a whole: On day 0, almost all vaccine-responding clonotypes were found to be below detection in the sorted memory subsets. A small fraction of clonotypes appeared in both the CD4 and CD8 compartments, likely as a result of convergent recombination. Most clones expanded after primary vaccination (approximately 95% of CD4 and over 80% of CD8) were re-detected after the booster, suggesting that broad memory maintenance occurred. Because the study included only two donors, the extent to which the findings can be generalized is limited. Compared with the primary T-cell response, the secondary T-cell response was faster but weaker, reaching its peak on day 5 rather than on day 15. Because abundant contaminating clonotypes from the bulk population could be contained in FACS-sorted repertoires, computational filtering was required.

This material consisted of PBMCs, either bulk or a sorted T-cell subset (CD4+, CD8+, memory, or dextramer-sorted; not recorded which), taken on the day of the yellow fever booster vaccination. The V and J genes are TRBV11-3 and TRBJ2-1, with TRBD1 as a weak D call on 6 bases. This TCR derives from a man under 40 who received the YFV17D yellow fever vaccine. The nucleotide sequence reads as follows: TGTGCCAGCAGCTTTGGGGCTAGCAGGGGCGGGGAGCAGTTCTTC. Its amino acids are CASSFGASRGGEQFF.